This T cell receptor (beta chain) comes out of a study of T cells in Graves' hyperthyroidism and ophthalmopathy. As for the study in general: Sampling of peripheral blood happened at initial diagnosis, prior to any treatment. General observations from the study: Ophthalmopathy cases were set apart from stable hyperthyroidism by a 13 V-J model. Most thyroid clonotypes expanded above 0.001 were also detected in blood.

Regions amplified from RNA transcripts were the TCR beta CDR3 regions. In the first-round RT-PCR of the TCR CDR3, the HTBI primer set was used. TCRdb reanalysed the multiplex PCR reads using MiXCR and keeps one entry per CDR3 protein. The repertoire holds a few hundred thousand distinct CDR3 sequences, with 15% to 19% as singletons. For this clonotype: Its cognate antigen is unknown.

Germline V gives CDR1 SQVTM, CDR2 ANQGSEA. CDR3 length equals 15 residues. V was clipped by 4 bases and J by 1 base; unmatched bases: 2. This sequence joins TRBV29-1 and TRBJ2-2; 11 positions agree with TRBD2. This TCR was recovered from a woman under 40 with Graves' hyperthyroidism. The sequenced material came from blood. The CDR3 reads CSVGGTSGNTGELFF. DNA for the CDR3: TGCAGCGTTGGGGGGACTAGCGGGAACACCGGGGAGCTGTTTTTT.